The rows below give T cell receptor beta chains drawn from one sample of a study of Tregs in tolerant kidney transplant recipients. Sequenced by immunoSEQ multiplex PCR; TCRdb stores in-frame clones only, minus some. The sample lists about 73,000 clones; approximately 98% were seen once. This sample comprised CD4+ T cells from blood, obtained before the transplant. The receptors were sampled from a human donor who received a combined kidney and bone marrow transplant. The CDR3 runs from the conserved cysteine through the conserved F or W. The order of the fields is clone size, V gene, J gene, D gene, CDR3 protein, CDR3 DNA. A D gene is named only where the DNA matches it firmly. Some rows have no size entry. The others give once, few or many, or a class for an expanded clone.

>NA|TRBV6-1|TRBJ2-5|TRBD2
CASSESGVVETQYF
TGTGCCAGCAGTGAGAGCGGGGTTGTAGAGACCCAGTACTTC
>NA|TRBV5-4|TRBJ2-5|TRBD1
CASSLLQGELETQYF
TGTGCCAGCAGCTTGTTACAGGGGGAGTTAGAGACCCAGTACTTC
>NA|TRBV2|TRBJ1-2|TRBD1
CASSRTGPKDYGYTF
TGTGCCAGCAGTCGGACAGGCCCAAAAGACTATGGCTACACCTTC
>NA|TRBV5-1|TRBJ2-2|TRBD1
CASSPAIQGASGELFF
TGCGCCAGCAGCCCGGCGATACAGGGGGCATCCGGGGAGCTGTTTTTT
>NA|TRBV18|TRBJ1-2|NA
CASSPGGRNYGYTF
TGTGCCAGCTCACCAGGGGGCCGTAACTATGGCTACACCTTC
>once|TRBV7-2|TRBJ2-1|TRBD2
CASSVSSGNYNEQFF
TGTGCCAGCAGCGTATCTAGCGGGAACTACAATGAGCAGTTCTTC
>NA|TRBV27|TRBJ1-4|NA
CASSLGGINEKLFF
TGTGCCAGCAGTTTAGGCGGAATTAATGAAAAACTGTTTTTT
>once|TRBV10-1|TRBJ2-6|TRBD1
CASSPPRGQGATGANVLTF
TGCGCCAGCAGCCCCCCGAGGGGACAGGGGGCGACTGGGGCCAACGTCCTGACTTTC
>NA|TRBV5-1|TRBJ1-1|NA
CASSLGSGNTEAFF
TGCGCCAGCAGCTTGGGAAGCGGGAACACTGAAGCTTTCTTT
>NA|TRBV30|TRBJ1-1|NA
CAWNRRPTEAFF
TGTGCCTGGAATCGGAGACCCACTGAAGCTTTCTTT
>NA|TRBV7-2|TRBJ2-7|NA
CASSLSSYEQYF
TGTGCCAGCAGCTTATCTTCCTACGAGCAGTACTTC
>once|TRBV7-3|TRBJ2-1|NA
CASSINGYEQFF
TGTGCCAGCAGCATAAACGGGTATGAGCAGTTCTTC
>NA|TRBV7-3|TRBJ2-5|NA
CASSQRGGAARETQYF
TGTGCCAGCAGCCAAAGGGGCGGGGCCGCACGGGAGACCCAGTACTTC
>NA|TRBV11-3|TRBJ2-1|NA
CASSLLGHEQFF
TGTGCCAGCAGCTTATTGGGCCATGAGCAGTTCTTC
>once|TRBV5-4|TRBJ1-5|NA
CASSLNLDGTINQPQHF
TGTGCCAGCAGCCTAAACCTCGACGGAACTATCAATCAGCCCCAGCATTTT
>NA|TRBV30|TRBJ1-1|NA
CAWSVSGSGFAFF
TGTGCCTGGTCGGTTTCAGGGTCAGGATTTGCTTTCTTT
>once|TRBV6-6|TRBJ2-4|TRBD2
CASSPAGGTIGNIQYF
TGTGCCAGCAGTCCGGCGGGGGGGACAATTGGGAACATTCAGTACTTC
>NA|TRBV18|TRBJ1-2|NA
CASSPTDRPSYGYTF
TGTGCCAGCTCACCAACTGACAGGCCCAGCTATGGCTACACCTTC
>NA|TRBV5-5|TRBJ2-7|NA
CASSLAVGGGRSEQYF
TGTGCCAGCAGCTTGGCCGTTGGGGGCGGGCGGTCCGAGCAGTACTTC
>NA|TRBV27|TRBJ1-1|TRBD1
CASSFSTGGNTEAFF
TGTGCCAGCAGTTTTTCCACAGGGGGAAACACTGAAGCTTTCTTT
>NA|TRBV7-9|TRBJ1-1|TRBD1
CASSSYRGGNTEAFF
TGTGCCAGCAGCTCCTACAGGGGGGGGAACACTGAAGCTTTCTTT
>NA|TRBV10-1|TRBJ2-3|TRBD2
CATGGGWRRTDTQYF
TGCGCCACTGGGGGGGGGTGGCGCCGCACAGATACGCAGTATTTT
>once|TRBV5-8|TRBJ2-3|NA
CASSAGDRLADTQYF
TGTGCCAGCAGCGCCGGAGACCGCTTAGCAGATACGCAGTATTTT
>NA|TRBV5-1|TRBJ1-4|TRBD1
CASSLRIQGVGEKLFF
TGCGCCAGCAGCTTGAGGATACAGGGGGTTGGTGAAAAACTGTTTTTT
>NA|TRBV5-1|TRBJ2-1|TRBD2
CASSLWTSGRYNEQFF
TGCGCCAGCAGCTTATGGACTAGCGGGAGGTACAATGAGCAGTTCTTC
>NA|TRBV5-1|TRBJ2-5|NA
CASSLGQSGGETQYF
TGCGCCAGCAGCTTGGGCCAGTCCGGCGGAGAGACCCAGTACTTC
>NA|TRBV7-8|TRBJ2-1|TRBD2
CASSLRGGNVYEQFF
TGTGCCAGCAGTTTACGGGGGGGTAATGTTTATGAGCAGTTCTTC
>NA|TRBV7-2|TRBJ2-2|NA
CASSLGPQGGNTGELFF
TGTGCCAGCAGCTTAGGCCCCCAGGGTGGGAACACCGGGGAGCTGTTTTTT
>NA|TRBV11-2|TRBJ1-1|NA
CASSFQENTEAFF
TGTGCCAGCAGCTTTCAGGAAAACACTGAAGCTTTCTTT
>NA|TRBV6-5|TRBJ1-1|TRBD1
CASSRQGVFEAFF
TGTGCCAGCAGTCGGCAGGGGGTTTTTGAAGCTTTCTTT
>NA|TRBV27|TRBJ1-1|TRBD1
CASRWTGGLMNTEAFF
TGTGCCAGCAGGTGGACAGGGGGCCTCATGAACACTGAAGCTTTCTTT
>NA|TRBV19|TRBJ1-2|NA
CASSIDRLLGGYTF
TGTGCCAGTAGTATCGACAGGCTGCTTGGGGGCTACACCTTC
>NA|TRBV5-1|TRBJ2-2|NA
CASSLRAGRPNTGELFF
TGCGCCAGCAGCTTGCGCGCGGGAAGACCGAACACCGGGGAGCTGTTTTTT
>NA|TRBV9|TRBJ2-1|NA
CASSAHTGSYNEQFF
TGTGCCAGCAGCGCTCATACAGGTAGCTACAATGAGCAGTTCTTC